This paragraph covers one TCR beta chain sequence. The antigen remains undetermined. This specimen belongs to a study of T-cell reconstitution after alpha-beta-depleted transplantation in children. Findings of the study overall: T-cell numbers and diversity one year post-transplant derived largely from freshly generated T cells. Approximately two months post-transplant, alpha-beta T cells reportedly originated from several hundred expanded graft clones.

Germline V gene sequence: CDR1 SGHTS, CDR2 YDEGEE. This CDR3 is built from 12 residues. V dropped 4 bases and J dropped 6 bases, with 11 bases sitting between them. Preparation of the TCRbeta library used unique molecular identifiers. TCRdb recomputed calls from the PCR reads with MiXCR, one row per CDR3 protein. Counted here are around 450,000 distinct CDR3 sequences, about a sixth occurring once; the ten biggest clones make up approximately 29%. This TCR was recovered from a boy under two years old who had a stem cell transplant for Wiskott-Aldrich syndrome, so the T cells may come from the graft donor. The source was PBMCs, mostly from graft donor cells, collected 360 days after TCRalphabeta/CD19-depleted stem cell transplant. The rearrangement links TRBV5-8 to TRBJ2-7; either TRBD1 or TRBD2 may fit D (5 bases each). The CDR3, as DNA: TGTGCCAGCAGCCCTGGGACCTTCGAGCAGTACTTC. Protein sequence: CASSPGTFEQYF.